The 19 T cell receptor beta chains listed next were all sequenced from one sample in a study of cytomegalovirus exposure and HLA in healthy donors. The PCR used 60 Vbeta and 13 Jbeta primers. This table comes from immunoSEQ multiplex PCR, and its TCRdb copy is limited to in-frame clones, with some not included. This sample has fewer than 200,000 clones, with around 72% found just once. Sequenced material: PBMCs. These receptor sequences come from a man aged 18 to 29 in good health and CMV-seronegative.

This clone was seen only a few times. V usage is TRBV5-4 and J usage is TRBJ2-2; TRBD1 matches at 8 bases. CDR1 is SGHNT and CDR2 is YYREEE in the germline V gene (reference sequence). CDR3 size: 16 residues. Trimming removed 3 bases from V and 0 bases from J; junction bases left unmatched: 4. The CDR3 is CASSSGGQANTGELFF. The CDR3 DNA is TGTGCCAGCAGCTCTGGGGGACAGGCGAACACCGGGGAGCTGTTTTTT. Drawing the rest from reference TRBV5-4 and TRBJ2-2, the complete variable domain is ETGVTQSPTHLIKTRGQQVTLRCSSQSGHNTVSWYQQALGQGPQFIFQYYREEENGRGNFPPRFSGLQFPNYSSELNVNALELDDSALYLCASSSGGQANTGELFFGEGSRLTVL.

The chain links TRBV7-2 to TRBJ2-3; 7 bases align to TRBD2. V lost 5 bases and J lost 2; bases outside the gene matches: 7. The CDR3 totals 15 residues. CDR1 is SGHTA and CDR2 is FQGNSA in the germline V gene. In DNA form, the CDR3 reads TGTGCCAGCAGCCCTCTGGGGGGGAACACAGATACGCAGTATTTT. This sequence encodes CASSPLGGNTDTQYF.

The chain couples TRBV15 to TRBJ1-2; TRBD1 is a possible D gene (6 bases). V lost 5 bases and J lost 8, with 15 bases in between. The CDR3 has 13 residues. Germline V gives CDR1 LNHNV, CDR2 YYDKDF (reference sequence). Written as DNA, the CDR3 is TGTGCCACCAGCCCAGGTCTAGGGGGAGGCTACACCTTC. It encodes CATSPGLGGGYTF.

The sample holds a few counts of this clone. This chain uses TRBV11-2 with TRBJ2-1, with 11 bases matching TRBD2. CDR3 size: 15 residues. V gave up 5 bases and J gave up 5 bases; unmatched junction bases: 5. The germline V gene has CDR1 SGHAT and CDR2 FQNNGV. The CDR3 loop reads CASSRSGRANNEQFF. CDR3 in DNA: TGTGCCAGCAGCCGTAGCGGGAGGGCCAACAATGAGCAGTTCTTC. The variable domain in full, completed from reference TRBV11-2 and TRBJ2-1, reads EAGVAQSPRYKIIEKRQSVAFWCNPISGHATLYWYQQILGQGPKLLIQFQNNGVVDDSQLPKDRFSAERLKGVDSTLKIQPAKLEDSAVYLCASSRSGRANNEQFFGPGTRLTVL.

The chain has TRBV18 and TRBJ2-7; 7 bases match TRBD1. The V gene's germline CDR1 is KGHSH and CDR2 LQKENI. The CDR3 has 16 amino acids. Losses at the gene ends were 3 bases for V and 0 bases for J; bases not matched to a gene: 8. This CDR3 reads CASSPMDRWSSYEQYF. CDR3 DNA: TGTGCCAGCTCACCTATGGACAGGTGGAGCTCCTACGAGCAGTACTTC.

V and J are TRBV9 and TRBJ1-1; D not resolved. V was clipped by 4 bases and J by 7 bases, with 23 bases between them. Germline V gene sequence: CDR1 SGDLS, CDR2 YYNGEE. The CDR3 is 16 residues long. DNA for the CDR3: TGTGCCAGCAGCCCCCAGGCGGCGACAAGGAGGATTGAAGCTTTCTTT. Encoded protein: CASSPQAATRRIEAFF.

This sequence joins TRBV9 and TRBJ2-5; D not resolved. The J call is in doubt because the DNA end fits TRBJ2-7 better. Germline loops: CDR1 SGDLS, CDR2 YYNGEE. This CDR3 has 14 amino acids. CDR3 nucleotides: TGTGCCAGCAGCGTCCACGAGACCTACTACGAGCAGTACTTC. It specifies CASSVHETYYEQYF.

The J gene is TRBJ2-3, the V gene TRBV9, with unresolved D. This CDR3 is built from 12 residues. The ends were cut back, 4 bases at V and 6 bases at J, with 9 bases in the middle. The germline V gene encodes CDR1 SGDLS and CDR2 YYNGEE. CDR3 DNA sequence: TGTGCCAGCAGCATTAACCAGGATACGCAGTATTTT. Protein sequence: CASSINQDTQYF.

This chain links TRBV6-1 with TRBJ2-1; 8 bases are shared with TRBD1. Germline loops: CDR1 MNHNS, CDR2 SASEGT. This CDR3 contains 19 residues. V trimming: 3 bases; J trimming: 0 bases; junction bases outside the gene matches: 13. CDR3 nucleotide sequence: TGTGCCAGCAGTGACCAGGGGGCGGGCTACCTCCTCTCCTACAATGAGCAGTTCTTC. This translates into CASSDQGAGYLLSYNEQFF.

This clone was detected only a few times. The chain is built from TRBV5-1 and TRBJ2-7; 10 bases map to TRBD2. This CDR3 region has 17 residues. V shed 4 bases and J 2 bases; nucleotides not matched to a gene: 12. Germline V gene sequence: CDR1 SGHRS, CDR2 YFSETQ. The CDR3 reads CASSVTSSGRGTYEQYF. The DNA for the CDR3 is TGCGCCAGCAGCGTGACCTCAAGCGGGAGGGGGACCTACGAGCAGTACTTC.

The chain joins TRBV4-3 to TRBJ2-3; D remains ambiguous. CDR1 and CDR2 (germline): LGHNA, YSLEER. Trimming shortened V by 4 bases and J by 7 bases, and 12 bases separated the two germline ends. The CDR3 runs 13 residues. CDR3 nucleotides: TGCGCCAGCAGCCCCCCCCTAGAGCATACGCAGTATTTT. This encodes CASSPPLEHTQYF.

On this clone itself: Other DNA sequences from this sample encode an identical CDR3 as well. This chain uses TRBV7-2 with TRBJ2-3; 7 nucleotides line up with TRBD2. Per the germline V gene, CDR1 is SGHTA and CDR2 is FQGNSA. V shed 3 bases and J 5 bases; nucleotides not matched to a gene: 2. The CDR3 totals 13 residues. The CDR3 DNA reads TGTGCCAGCAGCTTGGCGGGAGAAGATACGCAGTATTTT. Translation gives CASSLAGEDTQYF.

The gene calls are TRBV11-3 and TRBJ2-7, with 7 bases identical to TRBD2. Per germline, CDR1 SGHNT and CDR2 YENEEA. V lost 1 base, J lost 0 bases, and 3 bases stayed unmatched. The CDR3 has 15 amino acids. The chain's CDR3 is CASSLGAGSSYEQYF. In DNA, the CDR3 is TGTGCCAGCAGCTTAGGAGCGGGGAGCTCCTACGAGCAGTACTTC.

The CDR3 nucleotides read TGTGCCAGCAGTCGGACCGGGACAGGGGTTGCAAAACTGTTTTTT. Its protein is CASSRTGTGVAKLFF. V and J are TRBV25-1 and TRBJ1-4; 10 bases line up with TRBD1. Germline values: CDR1 MGHDK, CDR2 SYGVNS. J lost 10 bases, V lost 5 bases, and 10 bases had no gene match. CDR3 length equals 15 residues.

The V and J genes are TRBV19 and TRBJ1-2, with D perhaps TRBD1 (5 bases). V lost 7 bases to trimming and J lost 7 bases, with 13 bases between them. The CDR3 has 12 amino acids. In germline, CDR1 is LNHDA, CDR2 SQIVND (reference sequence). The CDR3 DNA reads TGTGCCAGTAAGGGCGGGGCAGCTGGCTACACCTTC. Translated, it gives CASKGGAAGYTF.

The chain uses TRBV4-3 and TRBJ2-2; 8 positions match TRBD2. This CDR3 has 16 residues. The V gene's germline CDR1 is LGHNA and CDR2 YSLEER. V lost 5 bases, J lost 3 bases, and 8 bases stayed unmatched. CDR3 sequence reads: CASSGLGREDTGELFF. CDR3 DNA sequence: TGCGCCAGCAGCGGGCTCGGGCGGGAGGACACCGGGGAGCTGTTTTTT.

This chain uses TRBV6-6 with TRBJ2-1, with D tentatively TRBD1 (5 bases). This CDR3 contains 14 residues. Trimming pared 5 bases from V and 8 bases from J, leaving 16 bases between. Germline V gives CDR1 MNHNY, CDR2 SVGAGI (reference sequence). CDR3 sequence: CASSRPGAFDEQFF. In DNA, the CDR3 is TGTGCCAGCAGTCGACCTGGGGCCTTTGATGAGCAGTTCTTC.

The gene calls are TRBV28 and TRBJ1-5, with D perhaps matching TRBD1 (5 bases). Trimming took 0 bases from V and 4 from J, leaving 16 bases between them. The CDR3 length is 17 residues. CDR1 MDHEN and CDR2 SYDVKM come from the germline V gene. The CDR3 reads CASSLWGLRERNQPQHF. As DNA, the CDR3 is TGTGCCAGCAGTTTATGGGGACTGAGGGAACGTAATCAGCCCCAGCATTTT.

CDR3 DNA: TGTGCCAGCAGTTACATAGGGGCCACTGAAGCTTTCTTT. Encoded protein: CASSYIGATEAFF. The genes are TRBV6-5 and TRBJ1-1, with a tentative D call TRBD1 (5 bases). The germline CDR1 and CDR2 sequences are MNHEY and SVGAGI. Trimming took 2 bases from V and 4 from J, leaving 8 bases between them. CDR3 size: 13 residues.